This T cell receptor (beta chain) appears in the sequencing data of a study of blood T cells in healthy people across ages. Researchers isolated at least 7 million PBMCs per sample. The extraction recovered at least 5.5 micrograms of total RNA per sample. There are 15 residues in the CDR3. CDR1 and CDR2 (germline): DFQATT, SNEGSKA (reference sequence). Trimming removed 3 bases at V and 0 bases at J, with 12 bases between. The authors ran a second PCR of 7 to 11 cycles using a sample-barcoded 5' primer and a J-beta primer mix. Each CDR3 protein is one row after TCRdb ran MiXCR on the 5' RACE reads. The data hold about 780,000 distinct CDR3 sequences, with roughly 26% observed a single time. Comments on this clonotype: Its antigen is unidentified.

Study-level findings and limits: It was the long-lived donors that had more naive CD4+ cells and higher diversity than aged donors. Naive T cell percentage by flow cytometry tracked strongly with beta diversity.

The data were also submitted as part of a second study, on T cells of mothers and their children.

The rearrangement joins TRBV20-1 to TRBJ1-3; D may be TRBD1 (5 bases). This clonotype originated in a boy between 10 and 17 years old in good health. The sample taken for sequencing was blood. CDR3 sequence reads: CSASQAGSSGNTIYF. The CDR3 coding sequence is TGCAGTGCTAGCCAGGCAGGGTCCTCTGGAAACACCATATATTTT.